The source of this T cell receptor (beta chain) is a study of blood T cell repertoires in COVID-19. Overall study: Specimens from acute and convalescent COVID-19 originated in the United States, Italy and Spain. Sources were T cells, B-cell-depleted T cells, or PBMCs; the material itself was cDNA or gDNA.

This clone was detected once. Germline V gene data show CDR1 as LNHDA and CDR2 as SQIVND (reference sequence). The CDR3 has 16 amino acids. Unmatched junction bases numbered 13, after V lost 8 bases and J lost 5 bases. Per the authors' pipeline: Estimates of nucleated cell counts were drawn from the amplification of reference gene primers. Assay used: immunoSEQ multiplex PCR; TCRdb lists only in-frame clones, some missing. From that table come the V and J calls and clone size; the DNA was used to work out D and trimming. Counted here are approximately 260,000 clones, about 88% occurring once; the ten biggest clones make up 3.6%.

The material sequenced was peripheral blood. The chain couples TRBV19 to TRBJ2-2, with 8 bases that match TRBD2. The clonotype comes from a man between 18 and 35 years old with active or convalescent COVID-19. The CDR3 loop is CASSGGLVAGTGELFF. The CDR3, as DNA: TGTGCCAGTTCCGGAGGGTTAGTAGCGGGGACCGGGGAGCTGTTTTTT. The complete variable domain, with remaining parts taken from reference TRBV19 and TRBJ2-2, reads DGGITQSPKYLFRKEGQNVTLSCEQNLNHDAMYWYRQDPGQGLRLIYYSQIVNDFQKGDIAEGYSVSREKKESFPLTVTSAQKNPTAFYLCASSGGLVAGTGELFFGEGSRLTVL.